This TCR beta chain is from a study of T-cell reconstitution after alpha-beta-depleted transplantation in children. Germline V gene sequence: CDR1 SGHAT, CDR2 FQNNGV. V was clipped by 0 bases and J by 6 bases, with 8 bases between them. The CDR3 contains 13 residues. A TCRbeta library incorporating unique molecular identifiers was prepared. TCRdb re-analysed the PCR reads in MiXCR, keeping a single row per CDR3 protein. There are around 190,000 distinct CDR3 sequences in the sample; about 7% occur only once, and roughly 6% lies in the top ten. The sequenced sample was PBMCs, obtained before TCRalphabeta/CD19-depleted stem cell transplant. The clonotype comes from a boy aged 2 to 9 with acute lymphoblastic leukemia, due to receive a stem cell transplant. The chain employs TRBV11-2 and TRBJ1-1; the D is unclear. CDR3 region: CASSLDRRAEAFF. CDR3 nucleotides: TGTGCCAGCAGCTTAGATAGGAGGGCTGAAGCTTTCTTT.